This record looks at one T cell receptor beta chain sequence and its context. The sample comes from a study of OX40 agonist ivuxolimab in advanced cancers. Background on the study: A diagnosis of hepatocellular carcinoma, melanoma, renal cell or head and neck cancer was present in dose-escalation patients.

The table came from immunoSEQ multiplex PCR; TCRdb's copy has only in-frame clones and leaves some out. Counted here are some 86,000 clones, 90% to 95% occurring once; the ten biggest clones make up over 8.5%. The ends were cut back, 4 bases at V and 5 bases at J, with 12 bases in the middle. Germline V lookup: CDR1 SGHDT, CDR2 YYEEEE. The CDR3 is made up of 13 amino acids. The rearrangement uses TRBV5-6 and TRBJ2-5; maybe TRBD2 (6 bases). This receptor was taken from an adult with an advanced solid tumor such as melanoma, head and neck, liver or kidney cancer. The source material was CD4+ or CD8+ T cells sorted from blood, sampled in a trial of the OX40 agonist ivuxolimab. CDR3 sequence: CASSRRERETQYF. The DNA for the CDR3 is TGTGCCAGCAGCCGGAGGGAGAGGGAGACCCAGTACTTC.